The rows below give T cell receptor beta chains drawn from one sample of a study of vaccination effects on CD4 cells after COVID-19. The antigens for these receptors are not known. TCRdb keeps only in-frame clones here, not all; method: immunoSEQ multiplex PCR. The data show almost 40,000 clones, roughly 82% seen once. Specimen: CD4+ T cells from PBMCs cultured without peptide, collected before COVID-19 vaccination. These TCRs come from a human donor who received a COVID-19 vaccine. CDR3s include the opening cysteine and the closing phenylalanine or tryptophan. The D gene is left open where the match is weak. Rows may omit the clone size; those that give it use once, few, many or a size class.

d_call: NA
j_call: TRBJ2-1
v_call: TRBV7-2
clone_size: NA
cdr3_aa: CASSLLGVGGYNEQFF
cdr3_nt: TGTGCCAGCAGCTTATTAGGGGTCGGGGGATACAATGAGCAGTTCTTC

d_call: TRBD1
j_call: TRBJ2-3
v_call: TRBV4-1
clone_size: NA
cdr3_aa: CASSQYGTANTDTQYF
cdr3_nt: TGCGCCAGCAGCCAATACGGGACAGCGAACACAGATACGCAGTATTTT

d_call: TRBD1
j_call: TRBJ2-2
v_call: TRBV30
clone_size: NA
cdr3_aa: CAWTTGTGNTGELFF
cdr3_nt: TGTGCCTGGACCACCGGGACAGGGAACACCGGGGAGCTGTTTTTT

d_call: TRBD1
j_call: TRBJ2-3
v_call: TRBV6-5
clone_size: NA
cdr3_aa: CASTSQGAGTDTQYF
cdr3_nt: TGTGCCAGCACTTCACAGGGGGCTGGCACAGATACGCAGTATTTT

d_call: NA
j_call: TRBJ1-6
v_call: TRBV7-9
clone_size: NA
cdr3_aa: CASSLEGTVSPLHF
cdr3_nt: TGTGCCAGCAGCTTAGAGGGGACGGTGTCACCCCTCCACTTT

d_call: NA
j_call: TRBJ1-2
v_call: TRBV12-3/TRBV12-4
clone_size: few
cdr3_aa: CAEERAGGYTF
cdr3_nt: TGTGCCGAAGAACGGGCAGGAGGCTACACCTTC

d_call: NA
j_call: TRBJ1-6
v_call: TRBV15
clone_size: NA
cdr3_aa: CATWVVISPLHF
cdr3_nt: TGTGCCACCTGGGTGGTAATTTCACCCCTCCACTTT

d_call: TRBD2
j_call: TRBJ2-5
v_call: TRBV18
clone_size: NA
cdr3_aa: CASSPRLAGQETQYF
cdr3_nt: TGTGCCAGCTCACCACGGCTAGCGGGGCAAGAGACCCAGTACTTC

d_call: NA
j_call: TRBJ1-1
v_call: TRBV25-1
clone_size: NA
cdr3_aa: CASSASGRETEAFF
cdr3_nt: TGTGCCAGCAGTGCCTCGGGCAGGGAGACTGAAGCTTTCTTT

d_call: NA
j_call: TRBJ2-3
v_call: TRBV11-2
clone_size: NA
cdr3_aa: CASSSSWGSYSTDTQYF
cdr3_nt: TGTGCCAGCAGCTCATCTTGGGGCTCCTACAGCACAGATACGCAGTATTTT

d_call: NA
j_call: TRBJ2-2
v_call: TRBV21-1
clone_size: NA
cdr3_aa: CASSNTGTENTGELFF
cdr3_nt: TGTGCCAGCAGCAATACCGGGACAGAGAACACCGGGGAGCTGTTTTTT

d_call: NA
j_call: TRBJ1-2
v_call: TRBV7-9
clone_size: NA
cdr3_aa: CASSLERGNNYGYTF
cdr3_nt: TGTGCCAGCAGCTTAGAGAGAGGGAACAACTATGGCTACACCTTC

d_call: NA
j_call: TRBJ1-2
v_call: TRBV7-9
clone_size: once
cdr3_aa: CASKRAGGYTF
cdr3_nt: TGTGCCAGCAAAAGGGCCGGGGGCTACACCTTC

d_call: NA
j_call: TRBJ2-5
v_call: TRBV7-2
clone_size: NA
cdr3_aa: CASSPQWYRGETQYF
cdr3_nt: TGTGCCAGCAGCCCCCAATGGTACCGGGGAGAGACCCAGTACTTC

d_call: NA
j_call: TRBJ2-1
v_call: TRBV7-6
clone_size: NA
cdr3_aa: CASSLTGTRGGEQFF
cdr3_nt: TGTGCCAGCAGCTTAACTGGGACAAGGGGAGGTGAGCAGTTCTTC